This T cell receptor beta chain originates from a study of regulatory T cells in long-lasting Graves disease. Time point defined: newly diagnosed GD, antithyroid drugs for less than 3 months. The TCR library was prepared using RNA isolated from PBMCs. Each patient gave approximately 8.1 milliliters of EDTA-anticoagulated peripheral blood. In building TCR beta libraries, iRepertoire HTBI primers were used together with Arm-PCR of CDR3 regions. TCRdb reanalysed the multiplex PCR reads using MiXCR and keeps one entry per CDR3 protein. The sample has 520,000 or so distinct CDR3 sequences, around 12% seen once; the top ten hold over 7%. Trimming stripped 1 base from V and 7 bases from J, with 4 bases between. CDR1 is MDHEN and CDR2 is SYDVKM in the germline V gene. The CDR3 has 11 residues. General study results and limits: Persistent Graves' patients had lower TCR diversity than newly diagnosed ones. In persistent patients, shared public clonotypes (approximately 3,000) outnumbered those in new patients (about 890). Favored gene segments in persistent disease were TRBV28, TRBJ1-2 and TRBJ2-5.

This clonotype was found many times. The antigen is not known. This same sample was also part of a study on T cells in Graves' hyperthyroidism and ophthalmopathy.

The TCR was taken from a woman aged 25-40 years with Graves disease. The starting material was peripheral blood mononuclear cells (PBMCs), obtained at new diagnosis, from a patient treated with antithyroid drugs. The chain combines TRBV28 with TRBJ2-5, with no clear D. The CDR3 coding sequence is TGTGCCAGCAGTTTATACGGGACCCAGTACTTC. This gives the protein CASSLYGTQYF.